One and the same sample provided the 6 T cell receptor beta chains below, sequenced in a study of blood T cell repertoires in COVID-19. Assay used: immunoSEQ multiplex PCR; TCRdb lists only in-frame clones, some missing. Among more than 150,000 clones listed, around 87% were seen once. The sequencing sample was made of peripheral blood. All receptors derive from a man aged 40-50 years with active or convalescent COVID-19.

J is TRBJ1-1 and V is TRBV11-3; TRBD1 agrees at 8 bases. Germline CDR1 SGHNT, CDR2 YENEEA. The V segment lost 2 bases and the J segment 6 bases; nucleotides outside the gene matches: 14. The CDR3 runs 17 residues. CDR3 DNA: TGTGCCAGCAGCTTATGGCGGACAGGGTCCAAGGGGCCTGAAGCTTTCTTT. It encodes CASSLWRTGSKGPEAFF.

This clone came up once. The CDR3 is CASSLVRGEHNEQFF. The CDR3 DNA sequence: TGTGCCAGCAGCTTGGTTCGGGGGGAACACAATGAGCAGTTCTTC. J is TRBJ2-1 and V is TRBV5-4; 7 bases match TRBD2. The trim removed 0 bases at V and 5 bases at J, leaving 5 bases unmatched. Looked up from germline, CDR1 is SGHNT and CDR2 is YYREEE (reference sequence). CDR3 length: 15 residues.

The CDR3 DNA sequence: TGTGCCAGCAGCTTAGCGGGTTCACCCCTCCACTTT. Protein product: CASSLAGSPLHF. The rearrangement uses TRBV13 and TRBJ1-6; D is ambiguous. The germline V gene encodes CDR1 PRHDT and CDR2 FYEKMQ (reference sequence). V was shortened by 1 base and J by 9 bases, with 4 bases between the two germline ends. The CDR3 consists of 12 residues.

V and J are TRBV3-1 (or the pseudogene TRBV3-2) and TRBJ1-1; D ambiguous. This CDR3 spans 13 amino acids. Germline values: CDR1 LGHDT, CDR2 YNNKEL (reference sequence). V was cut by 0 bases and J by 6 bases, with 8 bases left in between. CDR3 bases: TGTGCCAGCAGCCAAGATCTGGCTTCTGAAGCTTTCTTT. Its protein is CASSQDLASEAFF.

V and J are TRBV5-5 and TRBJ1-3; D is perhaps TRBD1 (6 bases). Trimming stripped 0 bases from V and 4 bases from J, with 14 bases between. The CDR3 consists of 16 residues. Per germline, CDR1 SGHKS and CDR2 YYEKEE (reference sequence). The CDR3 protein is CASSLAGDTSGNTIYF. CDR3 DNA sequence: TGTGCCAGCAGCTTGGCCGGGGACACCTCGGGAAACACCATATATTTT.

The rearrangement uses TRBV18 and TRBJ1-5; D is possibly TRBD1 (5 bases). CDR1 is KGHSH and CDR2 is LQKENI in the germline V gene. V was shortened by 1 base and J by 4 bases, with 11 bases between the two germline ends. The CDR3 has 15 residues. CDR3 loop: CASSPRATENQPQHF. The CDR3 DNA is TGTGCCAGCTCACCACGGGCGACAGAAAATCAGCCCCAGCATTTT.